Sequencing of this TCR beta chain was carried out in a study of regulatory T cells in long-lasting Graves disease. Through Arm-PCR of CDR3 regions and iRepertoire HTBI primers, TCR beta libraries were built. Via MiXCR, TCRdb re-called the multiplex PCR reads, giving one row per CDR3 protein. This sample yields about 420,000 distinct CDR3 sequences, of which 23% are seen a single time; approximately 28% belongs to the top ten. V shed 1 base and J shed 0 bases, with 21 bases lying between them. The CDR3 spans 18 residues. In germline, CDR1 is GTSNPN, CDR2 SVGIG (reference sequence). Time point specified: persistent/refractory GD, antithyroid drugs over 5 years with positive TRAb. The TCR library was made from RNA that had been extracted from PBMCs in TRIzol.

Material: peripheral blood mononuclear cells (PBMCs), obtained when the disease was refractory, from a patient treated with antithyroid drugs. This rearrangement joins TRBV30 to TRBJ1-1, with D tentatively TRBD1 (6 bases). This clonotype was obtained from a female donor with Graves disease. The CDR3 DNA reads as TGTGCCTGGAGTGGGGACGGACAGCCGAATTTTATGAACACTGAAGCTTTCTTT. Protein sequence: CAWSGDGQPNFMNTEAFF.